A single TCR beta chain is shown here with its context. These data are taken from a study of blood T cell repertoires in COVID-19. As for the study in general: Samples of COVID-19 (acute and convalescent) were obtained from the United States, Italy and Spain. Nucleic acid was either cDNA or gDNA, and it came from T cells, B-cell-depleted T cells, or PBMCs.

CDR3 length: 14 amino acids. The V gene end was trimmed by 3 bases and the J gene end by 7 bases; junction bases not matched to a gene: 2. Germline V lookup: CDR1 SGHAT, CDR2 FQNNGV. Sequenced by immunoSEQ multiplex PCR; TCRdb stores in-frame clones only, minus some. The sample consists of about 170,000 clones, about 87% of them appearing once. The receptor comes from a man aged 18 to 29 with active or convalescent COVID-19. This chain joins TRBV11-2 and TRBJ1-5, with TRBD1 identical over 11 bases. Sequencing was carried out using peripheral blood. The DNA for the CDR3 is TGTGCCAGCAGCTTGGGGACAGGGGGACAGCCCCAGCATTTT. Its protein is CASSLGTGGQPQHF.